The 17 T cell receptor beta chains listed next were all sequenced from one sample in a study of cytomegalovirus exposure and HLA in healthy donors. Vbeta (60) and Jbeta (13) primers were used in the PCR. Profiling relied on immunoSEQ multiplex PCR, and the TCRdb table lists in-frame clones only, not all of them. The table lists 160,000 or so clones, roughly nine tenths of them singletons. The sequencing input was PBMCs. The origin of the receptors is a woman aged 25 to 39 in good health and CMV-seronegative.

CDR3 in DNA: TGTGCCAGCAGCGTAGGCAGCGGGGTTACCACAGATACGCAGTATTTT. The encoded protein is CASSVGSGVTTDTQYF. The chain has TRBV9 and TRBJ2-3; 7 bases map to TRBD2. The CDR3 spans 16 residues. Germline V gives CDR1 SGDLS, CDR2 YYNGEE. V lost 0 bases and J lost 2; bases outside the gene matches: 6. Full variable domain (outside the CDR3, taken from reference TRBV9 and TRBJ2-3): DSGVTQTPKHLITATGQRVTLRCSPRSGDLSVYWYQQSLDQGLQFLIQYYNGEERAKGNILERFSAQQFPDLHSELNLSSLELGDSALYFCASSVGSGVTTDTQYFGPGTRLTVL.

The chain uses TRBV6-4 and TRBJ2-7, with TRBD2 matching 7 bases. The CDR3 is made up of 13 amino acids. V was pared by 4 bases and J by 7 bases, with 7 bases of the junction left unmatched. CDR1 is MRHNA, CDR2 SNTAGT, per germline. In DNA, the CDR3 is TGTGCCAGCAGTGCCGGGCCCGGGGGGGAGCAGTACTTC. Residues: CASSAGPGGEQYF.

This chain connects TRBV30 to TRBJ2-2; D is unresolved. CDR3 length: 14 amino acids. V was clipped by 3 bases and J by 1 base, with 9 bases between them. Germline V lookup: CDR1 GTSNPN, CDR2 SVGIG (reference sequence). The CDR3 is CAWSAEVNTGELFF. DNA of the CDR3: TGTGCCTGGAGCGCAGAGGTGAACACCGGGGAGCTGTTTTTT.

This chain joins TRBV6-1 and TRBJ1-1; the match to TRBD1 covers 7 bases. This CDR3 spans 20 amino acids. Germline CDR1 reads MNHNS; CDR2 reads SASEGT. The V and J ends lost 4 bases and 4 bases, in that order; junction bases with no gene match: 24. CDR3 DNA sequence: TGTGCCAGCAGTGGAAGGGGTCCGGGACAGCGCCGCCTCGGAGGCACTGAAGCTTTCTTT. Translation gives CASSGRGPGQRRLGGTEAFF.

The chain uses TRBV5-1 and TRBJ2-4; 13 bases match TRBD2. J lost 4 bases, V lost 0 bases, and 10 bases had no gene match. CDR1 SGHRS and CDR2 YFSETQ come from the germline V gene. There are 19 residues in the CDR3. The CDR3 reads CASSLGGTSGDSRKNIQYF. DNA of the CDR3: TGCGCCAGCAGCTTGGGTGGGACTAGCGGGGATTCCCGTAAAAACATTCAGTACTTC.

V gene TRBV6-5 combines with J gene TRBJ1-2, with 8 nucleotides matching TRBD1. The CDR3 totals 15 residues. V shed 5 bases and J 3 bases; nucleotides not matched to a gene: 8. Per germline, CDR1 MNHEY and CDR2 SVGAGI. The CDR3 DNA reads TGTGCCAGCAGTCCACCCCTGGACAGGGACTATGGCTACACCTTC. Amino acids: CASSPPLDRDYGYTF.

Written as DNA, the CDR3 is TGTGCCAGCAGCCTAACGACAGGACCAAACTACGAGCAGTACTTC. As protein: CASSLTTGPNYEQYF. The genes are TRBV9 and TRBJ2-7; TRBD1 is a possible D gene (6 bases). V gave up 4 bases and J gave up 3 bases, with 17 bases separating them. There are 15 residues in the CDR3. The germline CDR1 and CDR2 sequences are SGDLS and YYNGEE.

The gene calls are TRBV7-6 and TRBJ2-1; TRBD1 matches 7 bases. This CDR3 is built from 15 residues. CDR1 is SGHVS and CDR2 is FNYEAQ in the germline V gene. The V gene end was trimmed by 2 bases and the J gene end by 1 base; junction bases not matched to a gene: 2. CDR3 protein: CASSLRDSSYNEQFF. The CDR3 DNA sequence: TGTGCCAGCAGCTTAAGGGACAGTTCCTACAATGAGCAGTTCTTC.

The chain has TRBV30 and TRBJ2-7; tentatively, D is TRBD2 (6 bases). The germline V gene encodes CDR1 GTSNPN and CDR2 SVGIG (reference sequence). There are 14 residues in the CDR3. The V end was cut by 5 bases, the J end by 7 bases, with 21 bases between. The CDR3 DNA reads as TGTGCCTGGTCACTGACGGGAGTGGTGGGGGAGCAGTACTTC. Protein: CAWSLTGVVGEQYF.

The V gene is TRBV2, the J gene TRBJ1-5; TRBD1 agrees at 7 bases. The J segment lost 7 bases and the V segment lost 8 bases, leaving 11 bases of the junction unmatched. In germline, CDR1 is SNHLY, CDR2 FYNNEI. CDR3 size: 14 residues. The CDR3 region is CASGLRGLEQPQHF. The CDR3 DNA follows: TGTGCCAGCGGGTTGAGGGGGCTAGAACAGCCCCAGCATTTT.

The J gene is TRBJ2-7, the V gene TRBV27; TRBD2 matches at 7 bases. Per germline, CDR1 MNHEY and CDR2 SMNVEV (reference sequence). With V trimmed by 5 bases and J by 4 bases, 5 bases remained unmatched. CDR3 length: 13 amino acids. CDR3: CASSRAGAYEQYF. CDR3 DNA: TGTGCCAGCAGTCGGGCGGGAGCTTACGAGCAGTACTTC.

V is TRBV6-1 and J is TRBJ1-4; no clear D. V dropped 2 bases and J dropped 4 bases, with 11 bases sitting between them. Germline CDR1 and CDR2: MNHNS and SASEGT. This CDR3 region has 15 residues. CDR3 protein: CASSEQTGGNEKLFF. In nucleotides, the CDR3 is TGTGCCAGCAGTGAACAGACCGGAGGTAATGAAAAACTGTTTTTT.

The chain combines TRBV10-3 with TRBJ2-7; 12 bases map to TRBD2. The CDR3 has 14 residues. V was clipped by 0 bases and J by 9 bases; unmatched bases: 3. The germline V gene encodes CDR1 ENHRY and CDR2 SYGVKD. The CDR3, as DNA: TGTGCCATCAGTGAGTCGACTAGCGGGGGAAGGCAGTACTTC. Translated, it gives CAISESTSGGRQYF.

In its sample, this clone was seen a few times. This rearrangement joins TRBV5-4 to TRBJ2-7; TRBD1 might be the D (5 bases). Trimming stripped 6 bases from V and 2 bases from J, with 15 bases between. There are 14 residues in the CDR3. Germline V gene lookup returns CDR1 SGHNT and CDR2 YYREEE (reference sequence). The CDR3 nucleotides read TGTGCCAGCAAGCAAACCTCAGGGACCTACGAGCAGTACTTC. Protein: CASKQTSGTYEQYF.

The chain recombines TRBV28 with TRBJ2-7; 8 positions agree with TRBD2. With V trimmed by 7 bases and J by 3 bases, 5 bases remained unmatched. The CDR3 consists of 13 residues. CDR1 is MDHEN, CDR2 SYDVKM, per germline. The CDR3 DNA follows: TGTGCCAGCACAAGCGGGAGTCTCTACGAGCAGTACTTC. This codes for CASTSGSLYEQYF. Full variable domain (rest looked up from reference TRBV28 and TRBJ2-7): DVKVTQSSRYLVKRTGEKVFLECVQDMDHENMFWYRQDPGLGLRLIYFSYDVKMKEKGDIPEGYSVSREKKERFSLILESASTNQTSMYLCASTSGSLYEQYFGPGTRLTVT.

J is TRBJ1-2 and V is TRBV14, with 8 positions matching TRBD1. The V and J ends lost 0 bases and 5 bases, in that order; junction bases with no gene match: 5. This CDR3 region has 15 residues. Germline CDR1 reads SGHDN; CDR2 reads FVKESK. DNA for the CDR3: TGTGCCAGCAGCCAAGAGGACAGGGCCTCGTATGGCTACACCTTC. Translating it yields CASSQEDRASYGYTF. The full variable domain, its missing parts supplied by reference TRBV14 and TRBJ1-2, is EAGVTQFPSHSVIEKGQTVTLRCDPISGHDNLYWYRRVMGKEIKFLLHFVKESKQDESGMPNNRFLAERTGGTYSTLKVQPAELEDSGVYFCASSQEDRASYGYTFGSGTRLTVV.

J is TRBJ2-1 and V is TRBV12-5, with 13 nucleotides matching TRBD2. This CDR3 contains 17 residues. The germline CDR1 and CDR2 sequences are LGHNT and FRNRAP. With V trimmed by 2 bases and J by 8 bases, 9 bases remained unmatched. The CDR3 loop is CASGLTQTSGRTDEQFF. Written as DNA, the CDR3 is TGTGCTAGTGGTTTGACCCAGACTAGCGGGAGGACCGATGAGCAGTTCTTC.